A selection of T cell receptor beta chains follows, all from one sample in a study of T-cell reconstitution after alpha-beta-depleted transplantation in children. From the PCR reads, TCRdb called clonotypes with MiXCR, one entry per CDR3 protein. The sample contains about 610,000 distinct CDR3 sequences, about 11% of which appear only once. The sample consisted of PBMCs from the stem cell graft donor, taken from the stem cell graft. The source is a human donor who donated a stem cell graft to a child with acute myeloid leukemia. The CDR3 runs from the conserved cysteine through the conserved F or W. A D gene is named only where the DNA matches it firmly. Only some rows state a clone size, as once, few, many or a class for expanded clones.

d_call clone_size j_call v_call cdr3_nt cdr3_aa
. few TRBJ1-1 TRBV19 TGTGCCAGTAGTCCCCTCCGAGGGCATCAGAACACTGAAGCTTTCTTT CASSPLRGHQNTEAFF
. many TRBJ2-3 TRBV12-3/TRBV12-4 TGTGCCAGCTCGACTGGAGATACGCAGTATTTT CASSTGDTQYF
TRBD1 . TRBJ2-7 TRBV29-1 TGCAGCGTTGTTGGGGACAGGGTTGACGAGCAGTACTTC CSVVGDRVDEQYF
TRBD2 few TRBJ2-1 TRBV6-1 TGTGCCAGCTCCGGACTAGCGGACAATGAGCAGTTCTTC CASSGLADNEQFF
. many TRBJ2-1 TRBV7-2 TGTGCCAGCAGCTTACAGGGGTCCTACAATGAGCAGTTCTTC CASSLQGSYNEQFF
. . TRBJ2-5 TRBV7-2 TGTGCCAGCAGCTTAGGGGACTCCAAAGAGACCCAGTACTTC CASSLGDSKETQYF
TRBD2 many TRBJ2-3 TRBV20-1 TGCAGTGCACACCCGGGGGGTCAGGGAAGCACAGATACGCAGTATTTT CSAHPGGQGSTDTQYF
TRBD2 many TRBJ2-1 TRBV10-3 TGTGCCATCAGTGAGCGGGGACTAGCGGCGATGGATGAGCAGTTCTTC CAISERGLAAMDEQFF
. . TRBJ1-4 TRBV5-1 TGCGCCAGCAGCTCCAGGGGAATCACTAATGAAAAACTGTTTTTT CASSSRGITNEKLFF
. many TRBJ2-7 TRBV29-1 TGCAGCGTTGGGTTACGGGCTGGAGAGCAGTACTTC CSVGLRAGEQYF
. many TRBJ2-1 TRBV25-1 TGTGCCAGCAGTGCAGGGGGGAATGAGCAGTTCTTC CASSAGGNEQFF
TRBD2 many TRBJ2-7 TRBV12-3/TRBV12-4 TGTGCCAGCTCCTCGGGGGGACTAGCAGCGGGGGAGCAGTACTTC CASSSGGLAAGEQYF
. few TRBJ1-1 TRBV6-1 TGTGCCAGCAGTGAAACAGGTTTGAACACTGAAGCTTTCTTT CASSETGLNTEAFF
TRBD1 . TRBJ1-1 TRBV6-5 TGTGCCAGCAGTTTGGGGACAGGGGTAGGAAGCACTGAAGCTTTCTTT CASSLGTGVGSTEAFF
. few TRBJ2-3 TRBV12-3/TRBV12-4 TGTGCCAGCGTGGGGGGGACACAGAATACGCAGTATTTT CASVGGTQNTQYF
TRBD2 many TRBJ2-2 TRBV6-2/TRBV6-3 TGTGCCAGCCTGCTGCGGACTAGCGGCGAGGGGGAGCTGTTTTTT CASLLRTSGEGELFF
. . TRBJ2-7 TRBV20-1 TGCAGTGCTAAGACCTACGAGCAGTACTTT CSAKTYEQYF
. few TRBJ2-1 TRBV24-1 TGTGCCACCAGTGGCCCATATGAGCAGTTCTTC CATSGPYEQFF
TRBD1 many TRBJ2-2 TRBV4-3 TGCGCCAGCAAGGGGGCTGGCACCGGGGAGCTGTTTTTT CASKGAGTGELFF
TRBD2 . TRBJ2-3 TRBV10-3 TGTGCCATCAGTCCTTCCGGGACTAGTATAGATACGCAGTATTTT CAISPSGTSIDTQYF
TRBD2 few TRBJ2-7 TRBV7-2 TGTGCCAGCAAACCGGGACTAGCGCTTTCTAAGGAGCAGTACTTC CASKPGLALSKEQYF
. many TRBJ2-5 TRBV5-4 TGTGCCAGCAGGCTTGATGTATTACTCACGGAGACCCAGTACTTC CASRLDVLLTETQYF
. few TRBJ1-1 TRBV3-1 TGTGCCAGCAGCCAATGGGGCGAGCTAACTGAAGCTTTCTTT CASSQWGELTEAFF
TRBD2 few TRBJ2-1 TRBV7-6 TGTGCCAGCAGCCCCAGCCTAGCGGGGGGGAACAATGAGCAGTTCTTC CASSPSLAGGNNEQFF
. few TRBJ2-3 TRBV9 TGTGCCAGCAGCCCCTCCCTGGTGACAGATACGCAGTATTTT CASSPSLVTDTQYF
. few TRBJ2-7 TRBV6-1 TGTGCCAGCGCCGAGGCGTTGGCCTACGAGCAGTACTTC CASAEALAYEQYF
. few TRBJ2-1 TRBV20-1 TGCAGTGCTGAAGGGGGCGGGAGAAGCAATGAGCAGTTCTTC CSAEGGGRSNEQFF
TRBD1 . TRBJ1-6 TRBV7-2 TGTGCCAGCAGTCCCGGTGGGGACAGGACTAATTCACCCCTCCACTTT CASSPGGDRTNSPLHF
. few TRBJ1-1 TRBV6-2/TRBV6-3 TGTGCCAGCAGTTACGCAGGCACGGCTGAAGCTTTCTTT CASSYAGTAEAFF
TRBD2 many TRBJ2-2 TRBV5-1 TGCGCCAGCAGCTTAGGACTAGCGGGAGGCACCGGGGAGCTGTTTTTT CASSLGLAGGTGELFF
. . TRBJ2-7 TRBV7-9 TGTGCCAGCAGCTTAGTCCTGGGGGACTCCTACGAGCAGTACTTC CASSLVLGDSYEQYF
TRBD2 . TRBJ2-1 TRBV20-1 TGCAGTGCTCCCCCCCCGCGGGAGAGTAATGAGCAGTTCTTC CSAPPPRESNEQFF
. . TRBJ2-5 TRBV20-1 TGCAGTGCTAGAGATGTAAGGGGCTCTCCGGGGACCCAGTACTTC CSARDVRGSPGTQYF
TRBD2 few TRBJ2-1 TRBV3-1 TGTGCCAGCAGCCAAGTTGGCGGGAGGGCCAATGAGCAGTTCTTC CASSQVGGRANEQFF
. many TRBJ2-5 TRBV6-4 TGTGCCAGCAGTGACTCGGGCCGGAATGGACAGATGGAGACCCAGTACTTC CASSDSGRNGQMETQYF
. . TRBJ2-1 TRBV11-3 TGTGCCAGCAGCTTAGTTTCTCATGAGCAGTTCTTC CASSLVSHEQFF
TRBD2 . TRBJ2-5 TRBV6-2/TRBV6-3 TGTGCCAGCGGGACCTACCGCGCGGGAGGAAGGGAGACCCAGTACTTC CASGTYRAGGRETQYF
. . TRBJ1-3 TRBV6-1 TGTGCCAGCAGTGAAGGATGGAGGGACTCTGGAAACACCATATATTTT CASSEGWRDSGNTIYF
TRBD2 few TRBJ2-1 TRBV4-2 TGTGCCAGCAGCCTTTATAGCGGGAACGCCTACAATGAGCAGTTCTTC CASSLYSGNAYNEQFF
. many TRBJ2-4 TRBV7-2 TGTGCCAGCAGCCTCAGCGGAGGGACGGGGGCCAAAAACATTCAGTACTTC CASSLSGGTGAKNIQYF
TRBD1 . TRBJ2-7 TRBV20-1 TGCAGTGCTAGGTTGACAGGGGGCACCTCCTACGAGCAGTACTTC CSARLTGGTSYEQYF